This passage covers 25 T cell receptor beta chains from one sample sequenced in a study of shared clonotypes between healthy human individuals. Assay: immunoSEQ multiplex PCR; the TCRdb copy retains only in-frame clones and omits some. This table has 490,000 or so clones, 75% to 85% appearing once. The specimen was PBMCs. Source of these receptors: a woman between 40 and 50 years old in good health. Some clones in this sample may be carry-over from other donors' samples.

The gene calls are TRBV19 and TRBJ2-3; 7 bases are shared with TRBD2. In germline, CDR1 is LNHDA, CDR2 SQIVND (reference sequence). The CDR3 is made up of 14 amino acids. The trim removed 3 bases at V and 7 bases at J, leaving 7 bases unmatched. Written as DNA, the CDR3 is TGTGCCAGTAGTATGGGGGGGACTCTTCATACGCAGTATTTT. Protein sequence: CASSMGGTLHTQYF.

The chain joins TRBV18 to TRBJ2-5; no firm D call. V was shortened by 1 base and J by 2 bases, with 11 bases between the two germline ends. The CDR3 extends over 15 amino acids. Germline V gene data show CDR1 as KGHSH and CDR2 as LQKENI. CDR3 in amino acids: CASSPRKGPQETQYF. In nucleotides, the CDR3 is TGTGCCAGCTCACCACGGAAAGGTCCGCAAGAGACCCAGTACTTC.

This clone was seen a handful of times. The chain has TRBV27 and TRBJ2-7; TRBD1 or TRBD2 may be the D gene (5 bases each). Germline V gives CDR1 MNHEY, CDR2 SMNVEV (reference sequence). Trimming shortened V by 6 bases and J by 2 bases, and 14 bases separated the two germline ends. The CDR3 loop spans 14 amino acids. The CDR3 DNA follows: TGTGCCAGCAGCCCAGTTGGGGGAACCTACGAGCAGTACTTC. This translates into CASSPVGGTYEQYF.

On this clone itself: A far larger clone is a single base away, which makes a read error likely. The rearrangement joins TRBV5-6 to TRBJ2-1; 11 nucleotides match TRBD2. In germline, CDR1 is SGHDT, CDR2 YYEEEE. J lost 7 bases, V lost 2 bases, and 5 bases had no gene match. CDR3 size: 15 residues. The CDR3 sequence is CASSLLAGVANEQFF. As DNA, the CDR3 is TGTGCCAGCAGCTTACTAGCGGGAGTAGCAAATGAGCAGTTCTTC. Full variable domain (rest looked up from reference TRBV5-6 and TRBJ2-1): DAGVTQSPTHLIKTRGQQVTLRCSPKSGHDTVSWYQQALGQGPQFIFQYYEEEERQRGNFPDRFSGHQFPNYSSELNVNALLLGDSALYLCASSLLAGVANEQFFGPGTRLTVL.

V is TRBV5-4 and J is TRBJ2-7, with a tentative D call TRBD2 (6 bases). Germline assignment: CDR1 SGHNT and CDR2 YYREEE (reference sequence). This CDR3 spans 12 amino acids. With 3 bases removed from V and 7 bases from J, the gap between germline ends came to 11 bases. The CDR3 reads CASSWTEGEQYF. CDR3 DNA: TGTGCCAGCAGCTGGACGGAGGGGGAGCAGTACTTC.

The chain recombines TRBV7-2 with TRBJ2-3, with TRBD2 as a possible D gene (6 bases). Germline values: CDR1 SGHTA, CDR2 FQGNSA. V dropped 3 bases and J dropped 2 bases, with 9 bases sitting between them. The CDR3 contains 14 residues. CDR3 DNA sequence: TGTGCCAGCAGCTTCACTAGCCTCACAGATACGCAGTATTTT. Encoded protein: CASSFTSLTDTQYF.

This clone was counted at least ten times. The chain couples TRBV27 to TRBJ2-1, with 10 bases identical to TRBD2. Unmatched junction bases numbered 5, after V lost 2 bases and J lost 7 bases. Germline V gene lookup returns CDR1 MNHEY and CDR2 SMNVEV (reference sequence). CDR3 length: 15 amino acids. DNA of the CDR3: TGTGCCAGCAGTTTAGACGGGACTAGCGCAAATGAGCAGTTCTTC. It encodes CASSLDGTSANEQFF.

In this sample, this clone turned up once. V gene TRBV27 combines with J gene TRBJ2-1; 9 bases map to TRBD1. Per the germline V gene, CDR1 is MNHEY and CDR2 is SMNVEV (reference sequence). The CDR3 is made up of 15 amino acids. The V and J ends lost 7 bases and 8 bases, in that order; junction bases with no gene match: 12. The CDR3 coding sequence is TGTGCCAGCAATCTAGAGGGACAGGGTCGCGATGAGCAGTTCTTC. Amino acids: CASNLEGQGRDEQFF.

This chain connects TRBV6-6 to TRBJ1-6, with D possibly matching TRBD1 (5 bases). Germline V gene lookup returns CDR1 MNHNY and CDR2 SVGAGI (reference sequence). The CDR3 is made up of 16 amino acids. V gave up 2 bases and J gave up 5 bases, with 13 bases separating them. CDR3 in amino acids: CASSYGGGIHNSPLHF. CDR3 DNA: TGTGCCAGCAGTTACGGGGGTGGGATCCATAATTCACCCCTCCACTTT.

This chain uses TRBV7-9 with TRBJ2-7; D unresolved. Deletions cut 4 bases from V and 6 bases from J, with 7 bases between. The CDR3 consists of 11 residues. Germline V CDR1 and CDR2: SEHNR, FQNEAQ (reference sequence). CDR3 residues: CASSYNLEQYF. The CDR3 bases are TGTGCCAGCAGCTATAATCTCGAGCAGTACTTC. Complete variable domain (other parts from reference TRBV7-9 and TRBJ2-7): DTGVSQNPRHKITKRGQNVTFRCDPISEHNRLYWYRQTLGQGPEFLTYFQNEAQLEKSRLLSDRFSAERPKGSFSTLEIQRTEQGDSAMYLCASSYNLEQYFGPGTRLTVT.

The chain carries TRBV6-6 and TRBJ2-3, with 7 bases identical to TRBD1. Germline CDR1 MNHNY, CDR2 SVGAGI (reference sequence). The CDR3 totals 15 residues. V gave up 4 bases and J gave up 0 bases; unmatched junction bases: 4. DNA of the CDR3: TGTGCCAGCAGTTGGGACAGTCCTAGCACAGATACGCAGTATTTT. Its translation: CASSWDSPSTDTQYF.

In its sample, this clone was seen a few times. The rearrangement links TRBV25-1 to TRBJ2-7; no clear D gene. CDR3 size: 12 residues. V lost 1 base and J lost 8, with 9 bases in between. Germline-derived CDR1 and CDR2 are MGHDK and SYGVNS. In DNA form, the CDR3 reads TGTGCCAGCAGTGAATTCTGGTCACAGCAGTACTTC. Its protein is CASSEFWSQQYF.

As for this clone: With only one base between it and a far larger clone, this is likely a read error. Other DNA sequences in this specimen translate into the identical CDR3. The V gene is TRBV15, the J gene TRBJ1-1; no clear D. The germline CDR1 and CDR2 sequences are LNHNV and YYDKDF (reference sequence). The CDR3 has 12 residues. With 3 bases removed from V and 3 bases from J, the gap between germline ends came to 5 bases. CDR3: CATSRGYTEAFF. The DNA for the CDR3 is TGTGCCACCAGCAGGGGATACACTGAAGCTTTCTTT.

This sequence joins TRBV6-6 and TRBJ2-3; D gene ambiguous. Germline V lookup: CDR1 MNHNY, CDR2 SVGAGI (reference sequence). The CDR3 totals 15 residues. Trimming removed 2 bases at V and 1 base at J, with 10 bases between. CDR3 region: CASSYLRSGTDTQYF. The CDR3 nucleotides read TGTGCCAGCAGTTACCTCCGGAGTGGCACAGATACGCAGTATTTT.

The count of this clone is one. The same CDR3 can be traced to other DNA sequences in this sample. This CDR3 is CAISESRGDEQYF. The DNA of the CDR3 is TGTGCCATCAGTGAGTCTCGGGGAGACGAGCAGTACTTC. The chain uses TRBV10-3 and TRBJ2-7, with D perhaps TRBD2 (5 bases). The CDR3 totals 13 residues. CDR1 is ENHRY and CDR2 is SYGVKD in the germline V gene. The germline V and J ends were trimmed by 0 bases and 5 bases, with 8 bases remaining between them.

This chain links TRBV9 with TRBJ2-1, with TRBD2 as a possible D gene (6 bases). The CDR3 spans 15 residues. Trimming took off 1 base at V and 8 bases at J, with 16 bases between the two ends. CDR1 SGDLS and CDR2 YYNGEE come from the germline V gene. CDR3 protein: CASSVFGTSGDEQFF. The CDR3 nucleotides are TGTGCCAGCAGCGTATTCGGGACGTCGGGGGATGAGCAGTTCTTC. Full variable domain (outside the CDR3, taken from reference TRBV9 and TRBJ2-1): DSGVTQTPKHLITATGQRVTLRCSPRSGDLSVYWYQQSLDQGLQFLIQYYNGEERAKGNILERFSAQQFPDLHSELNLSSLELGDSALYFCASSVFGTSGDEQFFGPGTRLTVL.

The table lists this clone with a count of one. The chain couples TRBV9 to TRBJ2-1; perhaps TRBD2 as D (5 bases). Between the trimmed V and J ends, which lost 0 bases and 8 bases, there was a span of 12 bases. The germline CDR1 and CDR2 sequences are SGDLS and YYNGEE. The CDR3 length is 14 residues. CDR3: CASSVGELMDEQFF. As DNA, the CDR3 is TGTGCCAGCAGCGTAGGGGAGCTAATGGATGAGCAGTTCTTC.

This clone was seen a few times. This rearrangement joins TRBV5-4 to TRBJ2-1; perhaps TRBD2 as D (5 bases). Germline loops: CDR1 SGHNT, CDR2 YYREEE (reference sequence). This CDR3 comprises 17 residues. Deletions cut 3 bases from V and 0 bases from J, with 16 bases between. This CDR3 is CASSSGSVGFSYNEQFF. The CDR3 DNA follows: TGTGCCAGCAGCTCTGGGAGCGTAGGGTTCTCCTACAATGAGCAGTTCTTC.

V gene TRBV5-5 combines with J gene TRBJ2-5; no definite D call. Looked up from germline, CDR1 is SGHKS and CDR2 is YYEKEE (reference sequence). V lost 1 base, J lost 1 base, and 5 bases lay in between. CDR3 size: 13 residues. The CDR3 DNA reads TGTGCCAGCAGCTTGTCAGTCCAAGAGACCCAGTACTTC. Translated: CASSLSVQETQYF.

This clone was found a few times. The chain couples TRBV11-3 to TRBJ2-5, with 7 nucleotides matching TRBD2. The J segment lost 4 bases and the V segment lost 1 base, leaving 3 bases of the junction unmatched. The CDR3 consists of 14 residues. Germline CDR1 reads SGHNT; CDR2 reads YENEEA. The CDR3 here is CASSLGGGRETQYF. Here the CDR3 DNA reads TGTGCCAGCAGCTTAGGTGGCGGGAGAGAGACCCAGTACTTC.

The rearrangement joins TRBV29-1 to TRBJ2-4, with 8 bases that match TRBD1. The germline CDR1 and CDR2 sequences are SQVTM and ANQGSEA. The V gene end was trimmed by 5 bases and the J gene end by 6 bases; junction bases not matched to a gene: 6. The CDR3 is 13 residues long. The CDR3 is CSVTTDRGNIQYF. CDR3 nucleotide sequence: TGCAGCGTTACTACTGACAGGGGAAACATTCAGTACTTC.

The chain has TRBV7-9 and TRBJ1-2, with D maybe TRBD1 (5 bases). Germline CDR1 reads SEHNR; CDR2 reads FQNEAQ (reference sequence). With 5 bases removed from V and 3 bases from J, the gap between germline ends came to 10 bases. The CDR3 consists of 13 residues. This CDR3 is CASSPQVYYGYTF. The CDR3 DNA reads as TGTGCCAGCAGCCCACAGGTTTACTATGGCTACACCTTC.

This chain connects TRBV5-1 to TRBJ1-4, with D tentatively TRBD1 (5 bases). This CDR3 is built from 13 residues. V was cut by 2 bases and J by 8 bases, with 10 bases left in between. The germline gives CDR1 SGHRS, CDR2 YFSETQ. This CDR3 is CASSFTRGEKLFF. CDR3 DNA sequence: TGCGCCAGCAGCTTCACAAGGGGCGAAAAACTGTTTTTT.

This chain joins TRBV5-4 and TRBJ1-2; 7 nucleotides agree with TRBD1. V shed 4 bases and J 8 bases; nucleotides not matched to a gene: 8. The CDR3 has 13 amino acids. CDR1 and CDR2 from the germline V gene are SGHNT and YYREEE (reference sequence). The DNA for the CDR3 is TGTGCCAGCAGCCGCGACAGGGTCGACGGCTACACCTTC. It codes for CASSRDRVDGYTF.

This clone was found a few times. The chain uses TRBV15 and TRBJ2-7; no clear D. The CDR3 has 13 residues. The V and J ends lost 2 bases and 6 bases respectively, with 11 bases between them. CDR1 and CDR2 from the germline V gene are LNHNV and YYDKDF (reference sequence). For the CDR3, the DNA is TGTGCCACCAGCAGATCATCTAGGGCCGAGCAGTACTTC. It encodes CATSRSSRAEQYF.